This is a list of T cell receptor beta chains from one sample in a study of cytomegalovirus exposure and HLA in healthy donors. Using immunoSEQ multiplex PCR, the repertoire was profiled, and TCRdb retains in-frame clones only, with some absent. The sample has 180,000 or so clones, 84% seen once. Specimen: PBMCs. These receptors were obtained from a woman aged 30 to 39 in good health and CMV-seropositive. Each CDR3 is given with its conserved first and last residue. A D gene is named only where the DNA matches it firmly. Clone size is stated in some rows and not others, as once, few, many or a class when expanded.

CDR3nt	CDR3aa	v_gene	abundance	d_gene	j_gene
TGTGCCAGTAGTCGTCTGGCGGGCCAGACCTCGAACACTGAAGCTTTCTTT	CASSRLAGQTSNTEAFF	TRBV19	NA	NA	TRBJ1-1
TGCGCCAGCAGCTTGGCCGGCCAGGGAGGCACTGAAGCTTTCTTT	CASSLAGQGGTEAFF	TRBV5-1	NA	NA	TRBJ1-1
TGCAGCGTTGCGGTTAGCGGGAGAACCGTCGAGCAGTACTTC	CSVAVSGRTVEQYF	TRBV29-1	NA	TRBD2	TRBJ2-7
TGTGCCAGCAGCCGACTAGCGGGACTCTACGAGCAGTACTTC	CASSRLAGLYEQYF	TRBV28	NA	TRBD2	TRBJ2-7
TGTGCCAGCAGTGTCAGAGGGAAAGAGACCCAGTACTTC	CASSVRGKETQYF	TRBV2	NA	NA	TRBJ2-5
TGTGCCACCTCTGGGGGGGCGGGGGCGTACTACGAGCAGTACTTC	CATSGGAGAYYEQYF	TRBV28	NA	NA	TRBJ2-7
TGTGCCTCGTCGGGGACTAGCAAGGCCGAGCAGTACTTC	CASSGTSKAEQYF	TRBV10-3	NA	TRBD2	TRBJ2-7
TGTGCCAGCAGTGAAGCGGGCGGCAGGGTGGTTTCTCGAAGACAGCCCCAGCATTTT	CASSEAGGRVVSRRQPQHF	TRBV2	few	NA	TRBJ1-5
TGTGCCAGCCGCGGTGTCAGGGGCAATGAGCAGTTCTTC	CASRGVRGNEQFF	TRBV2	NA	NA	TRBJ2-1
TGTGCCAGCAGTGATCAGGGGCGAGGTACTGACACTGAAGCTTTCTTT	CASSDQGRGTDTEAFF	TRBV6-1	NA	NA	TRBJ1-1
TGCAGCGCCACCATCGGCGGCGGGAGAACGGATGAGCAGTTCTTC	CSATIGGGRTDEQFF	TRBV29-1	NA	TRBD2	TRBJ2-1
TGTGCCAGCAGTGGGACAGGGGTCGGGTCGACCAAAAACATTCAGTACTTC	CASSGTGVGSTKNIQYF	TRBV6-1	NA	TRBD1	TRBJ2-4
TGTGCCAGCAGTTATGCAGCGGGCGTTACCGGGGAGCTGTTTTTT	CASSYAAGVTGELFF	TRBV27	NA	NA	TRBJ2-2
TGTGCCAGCAGTATGGGACAGGGAATACCCATGAACACTGAAGCTTTCTTT	CASSMGQGIPMNTEAFF	TRBV28	once	TRBD1	TRBJ1-1
TGTGCCATCAGTGGTACAGGAGCACCCACAGATACGCAGTATTTT	CAISGTGAPTDTQYF	TRBV10-3	NA	NA	TRBJ2-3
TGTGCCAGCATCGGAACCCAGGGCCGGCAGCCCCAGCATTTT	CASIGTQGRQPQHF	TRBV6-1	NA	NA	TRBJ1-5
TGCGCCAGCAGACAGATCCTAGCGGGAGAATCGGATGAGCAGTTCTTC	CASRQILAGESDEQFF	TRBV5-1	NA	TRBD2	TRBJ2-1
TGTGCCAGCAGCCCGGTAGGGGTCCACACTGAAGCTTTCTTT	CASSPVGVHTEAFF	TRBV5-6	NA	NA	TRBJ1-1
TGTGCCAGCAGCGTAGGACAGGGGAGCGGGGCCAACGTCCTGACTTTC	CASSVGQGSGANVLTF	TRBV9	NA	TRBD1	TRBJ2-6
TGCAGTATTACCCGGGGGACTGAAGCTTTCTTT	CSITRGTEAFF	TRBV20-1	NA	NA	TRBJ1-1
TGTGCCAGCAGCCCGGGGGAGGGCCTAGGGCAGTTCTTC	CASSPGEGLGQFF	TRBV5-4	NA	TRBD2	TRBJ2-1
TGTGCCAGCAGTCCTTACTTCGGACAGGGAGATGGCTACACCTTC	CASSPYFGQGDGYTF	TRBV27	few	TRBD1	TRBJ1-2
TGTGCCAGCGCGAGGGTTGGTGGCTTCGACTCCTACAATGAGCAGTTCTTC	CASARVGGFDSYNEQFF	TRBV7-3	NA	NA	TRBJ2-1
TGTGCCAGCGTACTGACTAGCGGGGGAGGGGAGACCCAGTACTTC	CASVLTSGGGETQYF	TRBV28	NA	TRBD2	TRBJ2-5
TGCGCCAGCACCGCGGGCGAGCAGTACTTC	CASTAGEQYF	TRBV5-1	once	NA	TRBJ2-7
TGTGCCAGCAGTGTTGAGTCGAACACTGAAGCTTTCTTT	CASSVESNTEAFF	TRBV2	NA	NA	TRBJ1-1
TGTGCCAGCAGCTTAGTTCAGGGGTACAATGAGCAGTTCTTC	CASSLVQGYNEQFF	TRBV11-2	NA	NA	TRBJ2-1
TGCGCCAGCAGTTACCCAGGTGTCGACTATGGCTACACCTTC	CASSYPGVDYGYTF	TRBV5-1	NA	NA	TRBJ1-2
TGCGCCAGCAGCCAGAGTGGGGGGGCACAGTACGAGCAGTACTTC	CASSQSGGAQYEQYF	TRBV4-1	once	NA	TRBJ2-7
TGTGCCAGCAGCTTGGTTGACGGGGGAGCCCCTTACACTGAAGCTTTCTTT	CASSLVDGGAPYTEAFF	TRBV5-6	NA	NA	TRBJ1-1
TGTGCCAGCAGCCCAGGGGGGTACGAGCAGTACTTC	CASSPGGYEQYF	TRBV11-2	NA	NA	TRBJ2-7
TGCGCCAGCAGCCAAGAGTCCCCTAGTTACGAGCAGTACTTC	CASSQESPSYEQYF	TRBV4-1	NA	NA	TRBJ2-7
TGTGCCTGGAGTTCATGGGAGCTAGTCTACGAGCAGTACTTC	CAWSSWELVYEQYF	TRBV30	NA	NA	TRBJ2-7
TGTGCCAGCAGCTTAGGCGTTTTTACCTTCACAGATACGCAGTATTTT	CASSLGVFTFTDTQYF	TRBV7-9	NA	NA	TRBJ2-3
TGTGCCAGCAGTGCCGACCCTGGGAGAACCATATATTTT	CASSADPGRTIYF	TRBV6-1	NA	NA	TRBJ1-3
TGTGCCAGCAGTGCTTACAGGGGATCGGAGTACGAGCAGTACTTC	CASSAYRGSEYEQYF	TRBV6-1	NA	TRBD1	TRBJ2-7
TGTGCCACCACCCGGACTAGCGGGTTCACAGATACGCAGTATTTT	CATTRTSGFTDTQYF	TRBV25-1	NA	TRBD2	TRBJ2-3
TGTGCCAGCAGTTACTCGGGGACAGGGAACTATGGCTACACCTTC	CASSYSGTGNYGYTF	TRBV6-5	NA	TRBD1	TRBJ1-2
TGTGCTAGCAGCTTACTCCCAGCGGGAGGAGAGTCCTACAATGAGCAGTTCTTC	CASSLLPAGGESYNEQFF	TRBV7-7	NA	TRBD2	TRBJ2-1
TGTGCCAGCAGTGACTTTCCGAGGGACAGGGATGGCTACACCTTC	CASSDFPRDRDGYTF	TRBV6-1	NA	TRBD1	TRBJ1-2
TGTGCCAGCAGCCAAGAGACTGGCACAGATACGCAGTATTTT	CASSQETGTDTQYF	TRBV4-2	NA	NA	TRBJ2-3
TGTGCCAGCAGCAGAACCATCACAGGGGGCCCCTACGAGCAGTACTTC	CASSRTITGGPYEQYF	TRBV7-9	NA	TRBD1	TRBJ2-7
TGTGCCAGCAGCTTAGGAGGTTACTATGGCTACACCTTC	CASSLGGYYGYTF	TRBV7-6	NA	NA	TRBJ1-2
TGTGCCAGCAGCGGAGGGATCCTCGCAACCTACAATGAGCAGTTCTTC	CASSGGILATYNEQFF	TRBV5-6	NA	NA	TRBJ2-1
TGTGCCAGCTCACCATTGTCGGGACAAAGGCAAGAGACCCAGTACTTC	CASSPLSGQRQETQYF	TRBV18	NA	NA	TRBJ2-5
TGTGCCACCAGCAGAGATCCTGTCGGCTACACCTTC	CATSRDPVGYTF	TRBV15	few	NA	TRBJ1-2
TGCACCAGCAGCCATTCAGGGAATAACTATGGCTACACCTTC	CTSSHSGNNYGYTF	TRBV1	NA	NA	TRBJ1-2
TGCAGCGCTACCATAGGGGGCAATCAGCCCCAGCATTTT	CSATIGGNQPQHF	TRBV29-1	NA	NA	TRBJ1-5
TGTGCCAGCAGAGGAGCCTTCTCTGGGGCCAACGTCCTGACTTTC	CASRGAFSGANVLTF	TRBV2	NA	NA	TRBJ2-6
TGTGCCAGCAGCTCGACAGGGAATAATGAAAAACTGTTTTTT	CASSSTGNNEKLFF	TRBV7-9	NA	TRBD1	TRBJ1-4
TGTGCCAGCAGCTTGGGGCCGAGGGACTTGTCCTACGAGCAGTACTTC	CASSLGPRDLSYEQYF	TRBV5-4	NA	NA	TRBJ2-7
TGTGCCAGCAGTAAACCCCGCCCTAGCGGGAGATCTTGGGAGCAGTACTTC	CASSKPRPSGRSWEQYF	TRBV2	once	TRBD2	TRBJ2-7
TGTGCCAGCAGCTTAGGGGCACTGAGCACAGATACGCAGTATTTT	CASSLGALSTDTQYF	TRBV7-2	few	NA	TRBJ2-3
TGTGCCAGCGGAACGCGGGGACTAAGGATCTACGAGCAGTACTTC	CASGTRGLRIYEQYF	TRBV6-5	NA	TRBD2	TRBJ2-7
TGTGCCAGCAGCCGACAGGGAACCGGAAACACCATATATTTT	CASSRQGTGNTIYF	TRBV14	NA	TRBD1	TRBJ1-3
TGTGCCAGCAGCTTACGCCAGGGGGCCACAGATACGCAGTATTTT	CASSLRQGATDTQYF	TRBV7-9	NA	TRBD1	TRBJ2-3
TGTGCCAGCAGTTTAATAGGGTCAGGGGTGGGTAGGGGCTACACCTTC	CASSLIGSGVGRGYTF	TRBV28	NA	NA	TRBJ1-2